The TCR beta chain under discussion was sequenced for a study of T-cell reconstitution after alpha-beta-depleted transplantation in children. This clonotype was counted at least ten times. Trimming pared 0 bases from V and 3 bases from J, leaving 9 bases between. This CDR3 has 13 residues. Looked up from germline, CDR1 is SQVTM and CDR2 is ANQGSEA. Preparation of the TCRbeta library involved a method that used unique molecular identifiers. TCRdb processed the PCR reads anew with MiXCR; each CDR3 protein has one entry. The sample comprises 640,000 or so distinct CDR3 sequences, 16% of which are singletons, and over 0.95% rests with the top ten.

This sequence was found in a human donor who donated a stem cell graft to a child with acute myeloid leukemia. This sample comprised PBMCs from the stem cell graft donor, obtained from the stem cell graft. The chain carries TRBV29-1 and TRBJ2-7; D remains ambiguous. CDR3 nucleotides: TGCAGCGTTGAAGAGGCAGGAAACTACGAGCAGTACTTC. Translated: CSVEEAGNYEQYF.